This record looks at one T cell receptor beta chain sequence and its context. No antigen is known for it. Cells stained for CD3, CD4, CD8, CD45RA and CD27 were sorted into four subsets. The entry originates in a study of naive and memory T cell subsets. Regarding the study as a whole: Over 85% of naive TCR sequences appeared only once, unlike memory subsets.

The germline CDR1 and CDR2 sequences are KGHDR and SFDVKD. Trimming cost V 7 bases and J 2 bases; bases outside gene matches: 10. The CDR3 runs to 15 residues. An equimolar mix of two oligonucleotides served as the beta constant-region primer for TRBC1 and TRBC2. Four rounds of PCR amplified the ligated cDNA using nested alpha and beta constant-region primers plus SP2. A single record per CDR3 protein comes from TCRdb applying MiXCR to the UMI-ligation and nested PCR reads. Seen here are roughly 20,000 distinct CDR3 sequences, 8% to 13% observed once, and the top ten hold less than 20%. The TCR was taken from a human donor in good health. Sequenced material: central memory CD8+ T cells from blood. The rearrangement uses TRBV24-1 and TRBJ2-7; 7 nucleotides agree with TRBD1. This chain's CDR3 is CATRPGTAKTYEQYF. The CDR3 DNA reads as TGTGCCACCAGGCCCGGGACAGCAAAAACCTACGAGCAGTACTTC.